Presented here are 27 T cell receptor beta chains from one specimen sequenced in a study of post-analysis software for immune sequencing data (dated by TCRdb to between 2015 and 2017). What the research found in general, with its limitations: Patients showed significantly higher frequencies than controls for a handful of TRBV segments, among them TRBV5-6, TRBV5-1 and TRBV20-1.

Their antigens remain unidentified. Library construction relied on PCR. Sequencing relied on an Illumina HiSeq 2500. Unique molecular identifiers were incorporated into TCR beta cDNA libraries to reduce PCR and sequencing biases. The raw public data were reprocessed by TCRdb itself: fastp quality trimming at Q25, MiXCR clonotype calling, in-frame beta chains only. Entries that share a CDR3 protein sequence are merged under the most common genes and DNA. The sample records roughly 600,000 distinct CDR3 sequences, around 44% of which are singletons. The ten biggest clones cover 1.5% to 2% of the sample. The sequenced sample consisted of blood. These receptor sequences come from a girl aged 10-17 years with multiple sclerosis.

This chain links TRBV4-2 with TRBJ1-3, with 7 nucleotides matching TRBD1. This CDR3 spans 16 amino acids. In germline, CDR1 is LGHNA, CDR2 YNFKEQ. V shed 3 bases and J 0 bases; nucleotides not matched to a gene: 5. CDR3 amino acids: CASSQEGASSGNTIYF. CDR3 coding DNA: TGTGCCAGCAGCCAGGAGGGGGCCAGCTCTGGAAACACCATATATTTT.

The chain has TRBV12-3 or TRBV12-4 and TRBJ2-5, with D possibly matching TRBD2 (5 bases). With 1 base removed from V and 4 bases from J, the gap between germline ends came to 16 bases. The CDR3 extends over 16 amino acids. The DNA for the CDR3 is TGTGCCAGCAGTTTAGGAGTACTCGCGGGTTCAGAGACCCAGTACTTC. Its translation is CASSLGVLAGSETQYF.

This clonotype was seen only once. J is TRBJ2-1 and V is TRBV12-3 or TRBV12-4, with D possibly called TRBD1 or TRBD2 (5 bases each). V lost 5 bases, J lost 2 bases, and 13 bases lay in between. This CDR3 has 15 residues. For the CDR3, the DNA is TGTGCCAGCAGTCTCCAGGGAGAGCCCTACAATGAGCAGTTCTTC. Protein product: CASSLQGEPYNEQFF.

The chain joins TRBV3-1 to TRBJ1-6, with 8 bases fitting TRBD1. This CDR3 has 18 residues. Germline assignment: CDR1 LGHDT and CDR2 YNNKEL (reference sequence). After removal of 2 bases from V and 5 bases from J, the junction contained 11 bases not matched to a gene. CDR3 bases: TGTGCCAGCAGCCAACTCCTCAGGGGGCCCAAAGATAATTCACCCCTCCACTTT. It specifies CASSQLLRGPKDNSPLHF.

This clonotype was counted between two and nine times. The DNA for the CDR3 is TGCAGTGCTAGCCCACGGGGCACTGAGCAGTTCTTC. It is translated as CSASPRGTEQFF. The rearrangement joins TRBV20-1 to TRBJ2-1, with D possibly called TRBD1 or TRBD2 (5 bases each). Deletions cut 3 bases from V and 9 bases from J, with 12 bases between. CDR1 and CDR2 from the germline V gene are DFQATT and SNEGSKA (reference sequence). The CDR3 has 12 residues.

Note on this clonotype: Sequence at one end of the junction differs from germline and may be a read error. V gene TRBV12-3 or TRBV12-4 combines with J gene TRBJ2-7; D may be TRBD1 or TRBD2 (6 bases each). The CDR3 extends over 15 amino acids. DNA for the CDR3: TGTGCCGGCAGGAGCCGAGGGGGGATCTCCTACGAGCAGTACTTC. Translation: CAGRSRGGISYEQYF.

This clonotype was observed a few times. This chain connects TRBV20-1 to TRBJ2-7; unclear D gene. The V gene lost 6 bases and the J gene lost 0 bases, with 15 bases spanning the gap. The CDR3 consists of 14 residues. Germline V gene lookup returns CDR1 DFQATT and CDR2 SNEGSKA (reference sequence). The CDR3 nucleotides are TGCAGTGCGAAGGCGACGCTGAGCTCCTACGAGCAGTACTTC. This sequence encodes CSAKATLSSYEQYF.

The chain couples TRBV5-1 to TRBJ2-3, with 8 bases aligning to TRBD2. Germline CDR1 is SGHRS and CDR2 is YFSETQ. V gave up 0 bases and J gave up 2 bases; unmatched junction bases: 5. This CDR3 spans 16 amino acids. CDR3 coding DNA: TGCGCCAGCAGCTTGGGGAGCGGGGGCCCCACAGATACGCAGTATTTT. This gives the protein CASSLGSGGPTDTQYF.

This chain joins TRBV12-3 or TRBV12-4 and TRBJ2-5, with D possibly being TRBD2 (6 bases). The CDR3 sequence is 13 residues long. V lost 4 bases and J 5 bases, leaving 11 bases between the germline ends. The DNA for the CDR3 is TGTGCCAGCAGTTCAGGGAGGAAGGAGACCCAGTACTTC. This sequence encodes CASSSGRKETQYF.

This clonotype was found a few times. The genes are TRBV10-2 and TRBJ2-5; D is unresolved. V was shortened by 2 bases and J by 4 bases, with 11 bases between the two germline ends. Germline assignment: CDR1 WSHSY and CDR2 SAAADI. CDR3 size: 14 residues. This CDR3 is CASSEARRRETQYF. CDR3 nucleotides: TGCGCCAGCAGTGAGGCCCGACGGAGAGAGACCCAGTACTTC.

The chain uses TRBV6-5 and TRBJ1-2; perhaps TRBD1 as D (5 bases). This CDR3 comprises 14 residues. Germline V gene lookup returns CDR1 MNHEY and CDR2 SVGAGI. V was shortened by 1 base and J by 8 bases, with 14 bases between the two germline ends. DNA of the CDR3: TGTGCCAGCAGTTACTTCCGGGGACCGGGGGGCTACACCTTC. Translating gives CASSYFRGPGGYTF.

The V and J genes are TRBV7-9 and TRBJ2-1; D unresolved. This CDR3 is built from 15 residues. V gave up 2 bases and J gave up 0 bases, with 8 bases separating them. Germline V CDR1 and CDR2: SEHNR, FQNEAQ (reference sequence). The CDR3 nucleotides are TGTGCCAGCAGCTTACCACGGAGCTCCTACAATGAGCAGTTCTTC. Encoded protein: CASSLPRSSYNEQFF.

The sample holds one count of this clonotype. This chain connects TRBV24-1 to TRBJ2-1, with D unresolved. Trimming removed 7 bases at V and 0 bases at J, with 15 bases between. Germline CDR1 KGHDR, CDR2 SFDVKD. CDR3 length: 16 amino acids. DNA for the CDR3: TGTGCCACCAGCGCTAGGACGGTTAGCTCCTACAATGAGCAGTTCTTC. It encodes CATSARTVSSYNEQFF.

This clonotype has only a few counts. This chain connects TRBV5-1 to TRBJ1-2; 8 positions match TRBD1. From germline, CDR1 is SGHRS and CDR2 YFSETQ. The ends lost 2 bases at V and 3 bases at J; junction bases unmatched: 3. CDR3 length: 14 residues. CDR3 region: CASSFSTGDYGYTF. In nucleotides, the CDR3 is TGCGCCAGCAGCTTCTCGACAGGGGACTATGGCTACACCTTC.

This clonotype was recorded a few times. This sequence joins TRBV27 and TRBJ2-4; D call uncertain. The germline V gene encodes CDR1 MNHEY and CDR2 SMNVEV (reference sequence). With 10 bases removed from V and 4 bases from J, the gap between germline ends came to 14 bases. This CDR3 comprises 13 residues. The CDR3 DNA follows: TGTGCCACCATCTCGTGGCAGAAAAACATTCAGTACTTC. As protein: CATISWQKNIQYF.

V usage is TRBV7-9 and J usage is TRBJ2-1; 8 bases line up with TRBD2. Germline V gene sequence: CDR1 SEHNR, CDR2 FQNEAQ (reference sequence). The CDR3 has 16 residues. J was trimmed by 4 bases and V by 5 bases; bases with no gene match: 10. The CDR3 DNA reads TGTGCCAGCAGCCCGCGAGCGGGGGCCTTTTACAATGAGCAGTTCTTC. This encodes CASSPRAGAFYNEQFF.

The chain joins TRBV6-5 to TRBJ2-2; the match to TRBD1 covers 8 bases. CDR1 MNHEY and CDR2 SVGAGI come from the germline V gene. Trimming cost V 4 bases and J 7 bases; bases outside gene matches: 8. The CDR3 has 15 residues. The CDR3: CASSSWTGQGGELFF. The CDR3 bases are TGTGCCAGCAGTTCCTGGACAGGGCAGGGCGGGGAGCTGTTTTTT.

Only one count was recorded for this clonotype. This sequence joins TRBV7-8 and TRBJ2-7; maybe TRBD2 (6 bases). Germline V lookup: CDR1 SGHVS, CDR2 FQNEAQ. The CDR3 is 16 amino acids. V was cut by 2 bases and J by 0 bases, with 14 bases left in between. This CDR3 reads CASSLPGGGYSYEQYF. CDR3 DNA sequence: TGTGCCAGCAGCTTACCCGGAGGAGGGTACTCCTACGAGCAGTACTTC.

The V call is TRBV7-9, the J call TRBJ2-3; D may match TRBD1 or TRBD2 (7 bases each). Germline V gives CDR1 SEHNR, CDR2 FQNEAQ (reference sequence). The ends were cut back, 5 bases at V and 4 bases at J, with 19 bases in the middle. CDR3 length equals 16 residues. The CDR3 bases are TGTGCCAGCAGCGCGGGGAGGGGACAGAGATCAGATACGCAGTATTTT. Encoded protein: CASSAGRGQRSDTQYF.

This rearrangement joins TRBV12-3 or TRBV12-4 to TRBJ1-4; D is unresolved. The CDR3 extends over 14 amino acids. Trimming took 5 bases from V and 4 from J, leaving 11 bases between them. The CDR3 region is CASSPGQVNEKLFF. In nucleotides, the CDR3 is TGTGCCAGCAGTCCCGGGCAGGTTAATGAAAAACTGTTTTTT.

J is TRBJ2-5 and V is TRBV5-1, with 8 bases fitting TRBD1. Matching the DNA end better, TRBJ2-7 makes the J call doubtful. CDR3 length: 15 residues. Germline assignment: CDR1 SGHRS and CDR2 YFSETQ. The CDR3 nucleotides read TGCGCCAGCAGCTTGGTTCAGGGGGCAAGCGACGAGCAGTACTTC. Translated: CASSLVQGASDEQYF.

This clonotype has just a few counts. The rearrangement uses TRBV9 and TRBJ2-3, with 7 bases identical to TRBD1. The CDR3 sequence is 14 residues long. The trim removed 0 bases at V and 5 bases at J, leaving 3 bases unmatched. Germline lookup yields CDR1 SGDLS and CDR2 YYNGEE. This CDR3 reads CASSVVHRGDTQYF. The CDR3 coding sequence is TGTGCCAGCAGCGTAGTACACAGGGGAGATACGCAGTATTTT.

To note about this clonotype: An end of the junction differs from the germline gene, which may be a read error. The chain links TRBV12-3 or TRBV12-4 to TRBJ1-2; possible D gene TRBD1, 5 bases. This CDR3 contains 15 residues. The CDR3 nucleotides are TGTGCCAGCATAGTCGCAGGGCTGGGGGACTATGACTACACCTTC. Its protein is CASIVAGLGDYDYTF.

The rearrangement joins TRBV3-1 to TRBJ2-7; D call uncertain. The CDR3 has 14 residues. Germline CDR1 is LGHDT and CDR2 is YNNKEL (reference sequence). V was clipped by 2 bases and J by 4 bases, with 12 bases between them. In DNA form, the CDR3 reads TGTGCCAGCAGCCAAACGACCGACACTTACGAGCAGTACTTC. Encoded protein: CASSQTTDTYEQYF.

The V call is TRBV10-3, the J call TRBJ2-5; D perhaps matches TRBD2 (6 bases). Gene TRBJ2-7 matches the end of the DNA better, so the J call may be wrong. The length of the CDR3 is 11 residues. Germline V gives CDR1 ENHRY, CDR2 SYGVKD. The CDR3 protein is CASRDFDEQYF. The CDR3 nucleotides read TGTGCCAGCCGGGACTTCGACGAGCAGTACTTC.

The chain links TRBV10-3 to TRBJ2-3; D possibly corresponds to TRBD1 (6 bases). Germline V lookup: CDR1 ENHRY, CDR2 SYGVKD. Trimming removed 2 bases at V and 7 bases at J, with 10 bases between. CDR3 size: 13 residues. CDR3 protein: CAISEGQGYTQYF. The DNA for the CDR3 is TGTGCCATCAGTGAGGGGCAGGGGTATACGCAGTATTTT.

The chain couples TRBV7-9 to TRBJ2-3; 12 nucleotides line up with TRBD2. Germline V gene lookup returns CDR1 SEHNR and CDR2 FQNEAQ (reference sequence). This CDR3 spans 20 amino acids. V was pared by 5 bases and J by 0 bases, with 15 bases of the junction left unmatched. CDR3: CASSRRGGTSGSLSTDTQYF. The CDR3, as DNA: TGTGCCAGCAGCCGCCGGGGGGGGACTAGCGGGTCCCTGAGCACAGATACGCAGTATTTT.